The clone carrying this T cell receptor (beta chain) was picked up a small number of times. Trimming stripped 6 bases from V and 7 bases from J, with 13 bases between. The length of the CDR3 is 13 residues. Germline CDR1 is SGHTA and CDR2 is FQGNSA. Using a J-beta primer mix together with a sample-barcoded 5' primer, a second PCR was run for roughly 6 to 11 cycles. TCRdb reanalysed the 5' RACE reads using MiXCR and keeps one entry per CDR3 protein. The sample gives hundreds of thousands of distinct CDR3 sequences, more than 45% of which show up once; around 20% is in the top ten. This entry comes from a study of blood T cells in healthy people across ages.

The specimen sequenced was blood. The sequence was collected from a man aged 25 to 40 in good health. The chain couples TRBV7-2 to TRBJ2-1; weak D call: TRBD2 (6 bases). For the CDR3, the DNA is TGTGCCAGCAGTACGGGACTCGTTAATGAGCAGTTCTTC. As protein: CASSTGLVNEQFF.